This TCR beta chain was identified during a study of Ad26.COV2.S vaccination and SARS-CoV-2 variants. The wider study: Sample donor was a member of the COV1001 Ad26.COV2.S trial arm. Doses of Ad26.COV2.S were injected into muscle once or twice, 56 days apart.

Study results and caveats: Measurement of non-spike TCR breadth gave similar results in vaccine and placebo recipients. Post-vaccination breadth of spike-specific CD8+ and CD4+ T cell responses was reportedly substantial.

Details on this clone: Its antigen is not known.

Specified treatment: 15 to 20 received Ad26.COV2.S at low or high dose, single or two shots; five or six received placebo; per-sample allocation not given. Samples were taken on day 63 after the first vaccine or placebo injection. Only in-frame clones appear in the TCRdb table, and some are missing; sequencing was by immunoSEQ multiplex PCR. The sample yields 290,000 or so clones, about 87% seen once. Trimming at V came to 1 base and at J to 3 bases, leaving 10 bases not matched to a gene. Looked up from germline, CDR1 is SGHTA and CDR2 is FQGNSA. The CDR3 covers 17 residues. This receptor was identified in a person aged 18-60 years who received the Ad26.COV2.S COVID-19 vaccine or a placebo. The chain links TRBV7-2 to TRBJ2-7; 9 bases align to TRBD2. Sequenced here: peripheral blood, sampled in a trial of Ad26.COV2.S vaccine versus placebo. Here the CDR3 reads CASSLVSVTSGNYEQYF. The CDR3 region has the DNA TGTGCCAGCAGCTTAGTGAGTGTGACTAGCGGAAACTACGAGCAGTACTTC.